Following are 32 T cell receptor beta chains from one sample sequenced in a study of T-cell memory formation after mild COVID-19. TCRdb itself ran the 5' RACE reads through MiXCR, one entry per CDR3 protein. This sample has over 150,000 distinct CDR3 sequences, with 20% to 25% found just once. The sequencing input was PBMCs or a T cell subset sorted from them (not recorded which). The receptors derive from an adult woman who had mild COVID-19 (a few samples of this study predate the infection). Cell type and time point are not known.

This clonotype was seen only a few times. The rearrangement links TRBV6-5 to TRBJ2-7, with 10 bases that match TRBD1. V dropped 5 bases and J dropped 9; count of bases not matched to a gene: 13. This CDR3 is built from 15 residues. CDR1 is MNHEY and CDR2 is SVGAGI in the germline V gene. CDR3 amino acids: CASSPGQGVISGQYF. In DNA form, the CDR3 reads TGTGCCAGCAGTCCCGGACAGGGGGTAATATCTGGGCAGTACTTC.

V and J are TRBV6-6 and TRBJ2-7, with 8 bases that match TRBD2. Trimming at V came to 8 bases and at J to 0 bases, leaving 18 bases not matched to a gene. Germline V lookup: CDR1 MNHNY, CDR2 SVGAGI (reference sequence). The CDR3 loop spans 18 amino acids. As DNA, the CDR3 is TGTGCCAGCTCGCAGAACGTAGCGGGACCCAGAACCTCCTACGAGCAGTACTTC. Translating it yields CASSQNVAGPRTSYEQYF.

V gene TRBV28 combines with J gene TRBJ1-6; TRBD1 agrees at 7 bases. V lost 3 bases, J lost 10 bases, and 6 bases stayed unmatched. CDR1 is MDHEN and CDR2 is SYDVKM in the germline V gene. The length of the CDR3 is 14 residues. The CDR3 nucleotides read TGTGCCAGCAGTTTGACAGGGTTTTTGTCACCCCTCCACTTT. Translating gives CASSLTGFLSPLHF.

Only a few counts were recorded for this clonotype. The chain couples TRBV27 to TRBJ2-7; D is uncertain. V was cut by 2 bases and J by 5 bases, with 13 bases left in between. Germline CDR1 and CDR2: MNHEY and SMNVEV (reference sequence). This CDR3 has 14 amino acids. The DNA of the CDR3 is TGTGCCAGCAGTTTAGGGAATACAGCTAACGAGCAGTACTTC. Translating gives CASSLGNTANEQYF.

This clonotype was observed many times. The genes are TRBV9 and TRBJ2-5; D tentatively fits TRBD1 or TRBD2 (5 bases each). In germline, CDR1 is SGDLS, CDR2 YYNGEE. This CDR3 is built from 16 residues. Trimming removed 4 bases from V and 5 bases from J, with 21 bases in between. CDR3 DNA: TGTGCCAGCAGCACACCGAGGACCCTGGGGGACGAGACCCAGTACTTC. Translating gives CASSTPRTLGDETQYF.

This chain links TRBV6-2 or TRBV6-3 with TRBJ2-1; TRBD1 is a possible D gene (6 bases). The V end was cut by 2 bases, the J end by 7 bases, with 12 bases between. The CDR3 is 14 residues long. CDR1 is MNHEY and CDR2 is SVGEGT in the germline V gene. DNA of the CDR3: TGTGCCAGCAGTTACCCAGCAGGGGTTAATGAGCAGTTCTTC. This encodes CASSYPAGVNEQFF.

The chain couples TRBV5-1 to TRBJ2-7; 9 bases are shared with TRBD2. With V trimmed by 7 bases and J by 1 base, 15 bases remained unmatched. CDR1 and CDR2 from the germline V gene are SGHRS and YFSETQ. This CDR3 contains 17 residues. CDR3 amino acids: CASPGGRASGISYEQYF. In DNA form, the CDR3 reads TGCGCCAGCCCCGGGGGAAGGGCTAGCGGGATATCCTACGAGCAGTACTTC.

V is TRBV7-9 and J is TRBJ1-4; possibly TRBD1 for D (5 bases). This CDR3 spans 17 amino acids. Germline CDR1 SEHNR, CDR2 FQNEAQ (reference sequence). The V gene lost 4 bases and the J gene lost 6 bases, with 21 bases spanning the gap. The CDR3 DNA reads TGTGCCAGCAGCTCAGCCCGGGGGGGATCAGTTTATGAAAAACTGTTTTTT. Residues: CASSSARGGSVYEKLFF. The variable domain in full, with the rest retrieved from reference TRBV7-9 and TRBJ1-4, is DTGVSQNPRHKITKRGQNVTFRCDPISEHNRLYWYRQTLGQGPEFLTYFQNEAQLEKSRLLSDRFSAERPKGSFSTLEIQRTEQGDSAMYLCASSSARGGSVYEKLFFGSGTQLSVL.

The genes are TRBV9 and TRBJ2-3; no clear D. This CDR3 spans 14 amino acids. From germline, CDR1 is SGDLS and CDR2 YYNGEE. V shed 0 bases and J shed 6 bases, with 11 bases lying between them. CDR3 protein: CASSVGTGGDTQYF. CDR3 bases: TGTGCCAGCAGCGTAGGGACCGGTGGGGATACGCAGTATTTT.

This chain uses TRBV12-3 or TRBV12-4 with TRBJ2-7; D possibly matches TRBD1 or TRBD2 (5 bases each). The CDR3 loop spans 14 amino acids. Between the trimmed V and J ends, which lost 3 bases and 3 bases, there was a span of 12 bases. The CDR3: CASSLVGTDYEQYF. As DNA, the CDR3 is TGTGCCAGCAGTTTGGTAGGGACCGACTACGAGCAGTACTTC.

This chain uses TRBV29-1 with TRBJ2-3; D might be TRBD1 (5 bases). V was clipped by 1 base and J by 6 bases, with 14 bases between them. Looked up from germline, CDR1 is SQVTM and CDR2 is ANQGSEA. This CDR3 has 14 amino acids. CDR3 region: CSVEGGADLDTQYF. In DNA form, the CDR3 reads TGCAGCGTTGAAGGGGGCGCAGACTTGGATACGCAGTATTTT.

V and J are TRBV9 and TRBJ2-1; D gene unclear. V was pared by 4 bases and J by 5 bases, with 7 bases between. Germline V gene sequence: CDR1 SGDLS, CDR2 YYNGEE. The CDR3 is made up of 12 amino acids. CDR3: CASSPGHNEQFF. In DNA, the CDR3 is TGTGCCAGCAGCCCCGGACACAATGAGCAGTTCTTC.

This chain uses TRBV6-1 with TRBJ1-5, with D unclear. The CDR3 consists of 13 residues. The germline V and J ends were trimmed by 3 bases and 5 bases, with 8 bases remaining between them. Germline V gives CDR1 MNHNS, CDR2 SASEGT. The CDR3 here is CASSDAGHQPQHF. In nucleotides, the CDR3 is TGTGCCAGCAGTGACGCAGGCCATCAGCCCCAGCATTTT.

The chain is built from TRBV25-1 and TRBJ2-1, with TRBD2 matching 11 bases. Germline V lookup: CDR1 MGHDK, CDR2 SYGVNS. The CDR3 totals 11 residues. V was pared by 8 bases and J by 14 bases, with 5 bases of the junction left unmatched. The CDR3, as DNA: TGTGCCAGCTCCTCTAGCGGGAGGAAGTTCTTC. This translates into CASSSSGRKFF. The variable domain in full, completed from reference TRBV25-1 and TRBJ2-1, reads EADIYQTPRYLVIGTGKKITLECSQTMGHDKMYWYQQDPGMELHLIHYSYGVNSTEKGDLSSESTVSRIRTEHFPLTLESARPSHTSQYLCASSSSGRKFFGPGTRLTVL.

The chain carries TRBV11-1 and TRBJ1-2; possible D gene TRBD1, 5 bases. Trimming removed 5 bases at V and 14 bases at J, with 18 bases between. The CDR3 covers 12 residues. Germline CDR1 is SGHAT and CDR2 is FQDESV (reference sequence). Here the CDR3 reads CASSHPADSHTF. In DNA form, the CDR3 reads TGTGCCAGCAGCCATCCCGCTGACAGTCATACCTTC.

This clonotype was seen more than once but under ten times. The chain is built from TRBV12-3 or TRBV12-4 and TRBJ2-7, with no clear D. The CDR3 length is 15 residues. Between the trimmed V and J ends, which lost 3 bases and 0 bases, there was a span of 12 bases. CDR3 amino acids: CASSLEVPSSYEQYF. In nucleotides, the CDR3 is TGTGCCAGCAGTTTGGAAGTCCCGAGCTCCTACGAGCAGTACTTC.

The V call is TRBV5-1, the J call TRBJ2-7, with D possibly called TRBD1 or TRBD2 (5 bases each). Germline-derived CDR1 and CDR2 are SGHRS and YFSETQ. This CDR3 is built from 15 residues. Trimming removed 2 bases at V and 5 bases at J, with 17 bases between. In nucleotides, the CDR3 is TGCGCCAGCAGCTTTCGGGACGCAGGGCTCCACGAGCAGTACTTC. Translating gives CASSFRDAGLHEQYF.

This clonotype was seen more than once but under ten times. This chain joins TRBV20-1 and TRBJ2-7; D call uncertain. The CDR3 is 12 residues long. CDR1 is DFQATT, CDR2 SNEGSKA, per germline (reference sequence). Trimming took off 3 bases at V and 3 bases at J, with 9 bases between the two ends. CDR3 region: CSASSRSYEQYF. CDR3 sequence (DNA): TGCAGTGCTAGTTCGAGGAGCTACGAGCAGTACTTC.

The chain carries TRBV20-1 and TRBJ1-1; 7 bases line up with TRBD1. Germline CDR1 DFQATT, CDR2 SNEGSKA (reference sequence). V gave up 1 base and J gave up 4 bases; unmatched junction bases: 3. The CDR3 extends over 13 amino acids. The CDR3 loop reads CSARGTGSTEAFF. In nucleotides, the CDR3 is TGCAGTGCTAGAGGGACAGGAAGCACTGAAGCTTTCTTT.

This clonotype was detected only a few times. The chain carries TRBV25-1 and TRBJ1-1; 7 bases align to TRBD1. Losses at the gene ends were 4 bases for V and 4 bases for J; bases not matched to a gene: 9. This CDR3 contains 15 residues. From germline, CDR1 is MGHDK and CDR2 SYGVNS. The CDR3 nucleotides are TGTGCCAGCAGTGGTGAACAGGGGATCCTCACTGAAGCTTTCTTT. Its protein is CASSGEQGILTEAFF.

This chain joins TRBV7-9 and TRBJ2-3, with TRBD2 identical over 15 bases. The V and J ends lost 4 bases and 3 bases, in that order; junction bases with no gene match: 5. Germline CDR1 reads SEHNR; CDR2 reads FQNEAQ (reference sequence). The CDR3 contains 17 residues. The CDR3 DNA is TGTGCCAGCAGCTACGGACTAGCGGGAGGGCCAACAGATACGCAGTATTTT. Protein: CASSYGLAGGPTDTQYF. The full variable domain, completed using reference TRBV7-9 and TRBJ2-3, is DTGVSQNPRHKITKRGQNVTFRCDPISEHNRLYWYRQTLGQGPEFLTYFQNEAQLEKSRLLSDRFSAERPKGSFSTLEIQRTEQGDSAMYLCASSYGLAGGPTDTQYFGPGTRLTVL.

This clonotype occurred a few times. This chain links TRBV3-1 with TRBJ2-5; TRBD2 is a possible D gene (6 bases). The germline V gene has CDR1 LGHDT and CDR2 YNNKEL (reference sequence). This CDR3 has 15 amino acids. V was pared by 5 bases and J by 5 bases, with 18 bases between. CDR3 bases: TGTGCCAGCAGCACCCGGGACTGGGCCCGGGAGACCCAGTACTTC. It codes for CASSTRDWARETQYF.

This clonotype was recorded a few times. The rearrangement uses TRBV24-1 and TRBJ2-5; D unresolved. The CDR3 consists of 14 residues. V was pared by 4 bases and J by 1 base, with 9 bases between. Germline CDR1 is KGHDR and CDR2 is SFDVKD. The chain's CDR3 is CATSDLPSQETQYF. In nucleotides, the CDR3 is TGTGCCACCAGTGACTTGCCTTCCCAAGAGACCCAGTACTTC.

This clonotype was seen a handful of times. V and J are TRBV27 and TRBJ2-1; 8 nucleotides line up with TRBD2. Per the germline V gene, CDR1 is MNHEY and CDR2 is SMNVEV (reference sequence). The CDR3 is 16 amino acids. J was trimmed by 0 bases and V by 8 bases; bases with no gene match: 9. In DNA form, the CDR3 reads TGTGCCAGCGCCAGCGGGAGTGGGATCTCCTACAATGAGCAGTTCTTC. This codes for CASASGSGISYNEQFF.

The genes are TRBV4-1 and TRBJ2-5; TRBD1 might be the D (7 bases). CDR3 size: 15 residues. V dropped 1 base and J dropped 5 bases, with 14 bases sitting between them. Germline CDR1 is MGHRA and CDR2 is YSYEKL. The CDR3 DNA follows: TGCGCCAGCAGCCAAGCTTGGAGGGGGCCGGAGACCCAGTACTTC. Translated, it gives CASSQAWRGPETQYF.

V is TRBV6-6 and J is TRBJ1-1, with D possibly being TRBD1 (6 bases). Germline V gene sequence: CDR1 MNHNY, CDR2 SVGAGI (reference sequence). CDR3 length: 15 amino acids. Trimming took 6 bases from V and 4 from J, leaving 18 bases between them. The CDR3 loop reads CASSRTGRGATEAFF. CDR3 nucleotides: TGTGCCAGCAGCCGAACGGGCAGGGGAGCCACTGAAGCTTTCTTT.

CDR3 DNA: TGTGCCAGCACTCCGGGGCTGTACTCCTACAATGAGCAGTTCTTC. This translates into CASTPGLYSYNEQFF. The J gene is TRBJ2-1, the V gene TRBV9; tentatively, D is TRBD1 or TRBD2 (5 bases each). This CDR3 is 15 amino acids long. Germline V gene sequence: CDR1 SGDLS, CDR2 YYNGEE. The ends were cut back, 6 bases at V and 0 bases at J, with 13 bases in the middle.

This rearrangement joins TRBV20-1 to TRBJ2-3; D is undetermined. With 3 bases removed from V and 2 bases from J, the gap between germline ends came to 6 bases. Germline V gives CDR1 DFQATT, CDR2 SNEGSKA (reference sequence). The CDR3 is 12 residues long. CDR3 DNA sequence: TGCAGTGCTAGGGAGATCACAGATACGCAGTATTTT. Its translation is CSAREITDTQYF.

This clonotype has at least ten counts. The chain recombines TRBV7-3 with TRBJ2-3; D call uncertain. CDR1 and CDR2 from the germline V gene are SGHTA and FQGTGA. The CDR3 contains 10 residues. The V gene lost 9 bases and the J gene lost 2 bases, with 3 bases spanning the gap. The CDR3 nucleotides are TGTGCCAGACCCACAGATACGCAGTATTTT. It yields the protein CARPTDTQYF.

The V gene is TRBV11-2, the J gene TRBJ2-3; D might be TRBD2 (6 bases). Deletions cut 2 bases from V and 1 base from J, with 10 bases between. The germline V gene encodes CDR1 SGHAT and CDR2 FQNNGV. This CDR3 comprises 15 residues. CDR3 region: CASSLRGLRTDTQYF. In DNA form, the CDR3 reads TGTGCCAGCAGCTTAAGGGGACTCCGCACAGATACGCAGTATTTT.

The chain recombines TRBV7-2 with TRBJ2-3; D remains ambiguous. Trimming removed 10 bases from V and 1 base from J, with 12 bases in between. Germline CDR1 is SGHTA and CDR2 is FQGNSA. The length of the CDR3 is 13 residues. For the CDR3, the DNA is TGTGCCATAGGGTGGCTGCGCACAGATACGCAGTATTTT. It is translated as CAIGWLRTDTQYF.

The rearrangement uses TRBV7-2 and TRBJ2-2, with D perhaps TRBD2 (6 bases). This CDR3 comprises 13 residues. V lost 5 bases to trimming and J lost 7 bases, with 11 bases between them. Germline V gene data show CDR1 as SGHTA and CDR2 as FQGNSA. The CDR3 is CASSPSGVGELFF. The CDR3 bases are TGTGCCAGCAGCCCATCGGGGGTCGGGGAGCTGTTTTTT.